The 5 T cell receptor beta chains listed next were all sequenced from one sample in a study of T cells after yellow fever vaccination. A single record per CDR3 protein comes from TCRdb applying MiXCR to the 5' RACE reads. The data hold under 250,000 distinct CDR3 sequences, with under 3.5% observed a single time. Specimen: CD4+ T cells sorted from PBMCs, collected 10 days after the yellow fever booster vaccination. These receptor sequences come from a young man who received the YFV17D yellow fever vaccine.

This clonotype was seen only a few times. The chain couples TRBV5-4 to TRBJ1-4; no clear D. Germline values: CDR1 SGHNT, CDR2 YYREEE (reference sequence). CDR3 length: 12 residues. V was clipped by 4 bases and J by 5 bases, with 6 bases between them. The CDR3 reads CASSEANEKLFF. CDR3 nucleotides: TGTGCCAGCAGCGAGGCAAATGAAAAACTGTTTTTT.

This clonotype has only a few counts. The chain combines TRBV19 with TRBJ2-1, with 8 positions matching TRBD1. After removal of 3 bases from V and 12 bases from J, the junction contained 7 bases not matched to a gene. Per the germline V gene, CDR1 is LNHDA and CDR2 is SQIVND (reference sequence). The CDR3 length is 13 residues. The DNA of the CDR3 is TGTGCCAGTAGTATCGACAGGGGCGGAAGGCAGTTCTTC. Its protein is CASSIDRGGRQFF.

The V gene is TRBV10-3, the J gene TRBJ2-3; 15 bases are shared with TRBD2. Germline V gene lookup returns CDR1 ENHRY and CDR2 SYGVKD. The junction had 2 bases not matched to a gene; V was cut back by 6 bases and J by 1 base. The CDR3 loop spans 16 amino acids. CDR3 in DNA: TGTGCCATCAGCAGGACTAGCGGGGGGGGCACAGATACGCAGTATTTT. As protein: CAISRTSGGGTDTQYF.

The chain links TRBV7-2 to TRBJ1-1; unclear D gene. The V gene's germline CDR1 is SGHTA and CDR2 FQGNSA. V lost 2 bases to trimming and J lost 1 base, with 11 bases between them. The CDR3 sequence is 15 residues long. This chain's CDR3 is CASSLYTVQNTEAFF. The CDR3, as DNA: TGTGCCAGCAGCTTATATACGGTACAGAACACTGAAGCTTTCTTT. Based on the CDR3 plus reference TRBV7-2 and TRBJ1-1, the full variable domain is GAGVSQSPSNKVTEKGKDVELRCDPISGHTALYWYRQSLGQGLEFLIYFQGNSAPDKSGLPSDRFSAERTGGSVSTLTIQRTQQEDSAVYLCASSLYTVQNTEAFFGQGTRLTVV.

Comments on this clonotype: A much larger clone lies one base from this, so it may be a read error. The J gene is TRBJ2-3, the V gene TRBV5-1; D is ambiguous. Germline CDR1 SGHRS, CDR2 YFSETQ. V was shortened by 2 bases and J by 1 base, with 11 bases between the two germline ends. The CDR3 is 15 residues long. For the CDR3, the DNA is TGCGCCAGCAGCTTCGGGCCTGGGGGCACAGATACGCAGTATTTT. Protein product: CASSFGPGGTDTQYF.